The entry below describes one T cell receptor beta chain. This sample is part of a study of sequential checkpoint blockade in melanoma. Turning to the study itself: Arm A got nivolumab then ipilimumab; arm B the reverse, 1:1.

The CDR3 has 14 amino acids. Unmatched junction bases numbered 8, after V lost 5 bases and J lost 6 bases. Germline lookup yields CDR1 MDHEN and CDR2 SYDVKM. Only in-frame clones appear in the TCRdb table, and some are missing; sequencing was by immunoSEQ multiplex PCR. The sample shows some 25,000 clones, about 80% of them seen only once. The treatment was: randomized to nivolumab then ipilimumab (arm A) or the reverse (arm B). The origin of this receptor is a human donor with melanoma. The sample was CD8+ T cells sorted from blood (inferred from file names), taken from a patient given nivolumab and ipilimumab in sequence. V gene TRBV28 combines with J gene TRBJ2-7, with 9 bases identical to TRBD2. CDR3 nucleotides: TGTGCCAGCAGTGGGCGGGGGGGTCCCCTCGAGCAGTACTTC. Amino acids: CASSGRGGPLEQYF.